This T cell receptor beta chain was retrieved from a study of radiotherapy plus CTLA-4 blockade in lung cancer. Across the study: Objective responses occurred in around 18% of patients; over 25% had disease control. General study results and limits: In blood, tumor-derived TCR clones expanded after radiotherapy plus ipilimumab.

Chemo-refractory metastatic non-small-cell lung cancer patients received focal radiation with ipilimumab CTLA-4 blockade. Comment on this clone: Its antigen is not known.

The CDR3 runs to 14 residues. With V trimmed by 3 bases and J by 4 bases, 2 bases remained unmatched. Germline CDR1 and CDR2: KGHSH and LQKENI. Profiling relied on immunoSEQ multiplex PCR, and the TCRdb table lists in-frame clones only, not all of them. The data contain approximately 100,000 clones, 75% to 90% of them seen just once; the ten biggest clones take up about 3.5%. Source: peripheral blood, taken from a patient treated with radiotherapy plus ipilimumab. The TCR was taken from a human donor with non-small cell lung cancer who had a partial response to radiotherapy plus ipilimumab. The chain joins TRBV18 to TRBJ1-3, with 8 positions matching TRBD1. CDR3: CASSPTGDGNTIYF. The DNA for the CDR3 is TGTGCCAGCTCACCGACAGGGGACGGAAACACCATATATTTT.